This T cell receptor beta chain was sequenced in a study of PD-L1 blockade in urothelial cancer. Study details: Among blood samples, the median T cell count was some 140,000.

The germline CDR1 and CDR2 sequences are SQVTM and ANQGSEA. This CDR3 region has 15 residues. The V end lost 7 bases, the J end lost 7 bases, and 23 bases lay between the germline ends. Sequencing used immunoSEQ multiplex PCR; TCRdb keeps in-frame clones, though not all of them. The profile shows 50,000 or so clones, more than 75% of them singletons. The clonotype originates from a man aged 55 to 70 with urothelial cancer. The sample was PBMCs, taken around atezolizumab (anti-PD-L1) treatment. This chain uses TRBV29-1 with TRBJ1-5; maybe TRBD1 (5 bases). CDR3 sequence (DNA): TGCAGCGCCTCTCTTGGGGCAGGAAGGGGACAGCCCCAGCATTTT. Its protein product is CSASLGAGRGQPQHF. Complete variable domain (other parts from reference TRBV29-1 and TRBJ1-5): SAVISQKPSRDICQRGTSLTIQCQVDSQVTMMFWYRQQPGQSLTLIATANQGSEATYESGFVIDKFPISRPNLTFSTLTVSNMSPEDSSIYLCSASLGAGRGQPQHFGDGTRLSIL.